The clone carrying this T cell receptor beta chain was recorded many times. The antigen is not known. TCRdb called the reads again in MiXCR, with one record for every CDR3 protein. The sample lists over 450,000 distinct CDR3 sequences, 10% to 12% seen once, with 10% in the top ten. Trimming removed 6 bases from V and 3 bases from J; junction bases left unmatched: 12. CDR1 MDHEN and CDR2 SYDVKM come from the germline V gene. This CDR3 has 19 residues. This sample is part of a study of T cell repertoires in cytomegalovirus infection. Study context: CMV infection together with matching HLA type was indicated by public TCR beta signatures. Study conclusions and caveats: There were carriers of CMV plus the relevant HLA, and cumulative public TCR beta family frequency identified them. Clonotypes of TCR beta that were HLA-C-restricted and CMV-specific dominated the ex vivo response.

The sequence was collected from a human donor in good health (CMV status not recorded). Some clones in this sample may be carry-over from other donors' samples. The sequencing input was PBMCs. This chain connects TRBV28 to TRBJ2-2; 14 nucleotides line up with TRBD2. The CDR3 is CASREPGLAGAKDTGELFF. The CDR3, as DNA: TGTGCCAGCAGAGAACCGGGACTAGCGGGAGCAAAAGACACCGGGGAGCTGTTTTTT.